This TCR beta chain stems from a study of T cells in Graves' hyperthyroidism and ophthalmopathy. TCR beta CDR3 sequences were amplified from RNA transcripts. First-round RT-PCR with HTBI primers amplified the TCR CDR3 region. TCRdb recomputed calls from the multiplex PCR reads with MiXCR, one row per CDR3 protein. The sample holds around 700,000 distinct CDR3 sequences, under 45% seen once. V dropped 3 bases and J dropped 2 bases, with 16 bases sitting between them. The CDR3 consists of 16 residues. The specimen sequenced was blood. The sequence was collected from a middle-aged woman with Graves' hyperthyroidism. This sequence joins TRBV12-3 or TRBV12-4 and TRBJ2-5, with D possibly TRBD2 on 5 matching bases. CDR3 protein: CASSFGLGSGQETQYF. Here the CDR3 DNA reads TGTGCCAGCAGTTTTGGACTTGGGTCCGGTCAAGAGACCCAGTACTTC.